A selection of T cell receptor beta chains follows, all from one sample in a study of cytomegalovirus exposure and HLA in healthy donors. TCRdb's copy holds only in-frame clones and misses some; the assay was immunoSEQ multiplex PCR. The profile shows 200,000 to 250,000 clones, approximately 80% of them singletons. The sample was PBMCs. The receptors stem from a boy aged 2 to 9 in good health and CMV-seronegative. CDR3s include the opening cysteine and the closing phenylalanine or tryptophan. A D gene is named only where the DNA matches it firmly. The size field is filled for only some rows; it gives once, few, many or a size class.

TRBJ2-3,NA,TRBV7-6,NA,CASSDSSTSSTDTQYF,TGTGCCAGCAGCGACTCGTCAACATCTAGCACAGATACGCAGTATTTT
TRBJ1-4,TRBD1,TRBV6-6,few,CASRGGQGNEKLFF,TGTGCCAGCAGGGGGGGACAGGGGAATGAAAAACTGTTTTTT
TRBJ1-1,NA,TRBV19,few,CASSGSMNTEAFF,TGTGCCAGTAGTGGCTCCATGAACACTGAAGCTTTCTTT
TRBJ1-2,NA,TRBV9,NA,CASSPLGGVALNNYGYTF,TGTGCCAGCAGCCCCCTAGGGGGGGTGGCCCTCAATAACTATGGCTACACCTTC
TRBJ1-2,TRBD1,TRBV9,NA,CASSDQTGPLNYGYTF,TGTGCCAGCAGCGACCAGACAGGGCCCTTGAACTATGGCTACACCTTC
TRBJ2-2,NA,TRBV15,NA,CATSGSPGDTGELFF,TGTGCCACCAGCGGATCCCCAGGGGATACCGGGGAGCTGTTTTTT
TRBJ2-5,TRBD1,TRBV19,NA,CASMVTIPRTGQETQYF,TGTGCCAGTATGGTGACGATCCCCAGGACAGGGCAAGAGACCCAGTACTTC
TRBJ1-2,NA,TRBV10-2,once,CASSVGALGGYTF,TGCGCCAGCAGTGTTGGGGCCCTAGGGGGCTACACCTTC
TRBJ1-4,NA,TRBV5-6,few,CASRFLGGTNEKLFF,TGTGCCAGCAGATTCCTGGGGGGGACTAATGAAAAACTGTTTTTT
TRBJ2-7,TRBD2,TRBV6-1,NA,CASSEALLSGSLYF,TGTGCCAGCAGTGAAGCGCTTCTTAGCGGGTCTCTTTACTTC
TRBJ1-5,NA,TRBV15,once,CATSSPFPNQPQHF,TGTGCCACCAGCAGTCCCTTCCCCAATCAGCCCCAGCATTTT
TRBJ2-7,NA,TRBV14,NA,CASSQQPGHRYEQYF,TGTGCCAGCAGCCAACAACCGGGACACCGCTACGAGCAGTACTTC
TRBJ2-5,TRBD2,TRBV10-3,NA,CAIKGAGGETQYF,TGTGCCATCAAAGGAGCGGGAGGGGAGACCCAGTACTTC
TRBJ2-7,TRBD1,TRBV13,NA,CASSFGQGTPEQYF,TGTGCCAGCAGCTTCGGACAGGGAACCCCCGAGCAGTACTTC
TRBJ2-3,NA,TRBV11-2,NA,CASSPGIGRRGTDTQYF,TGTGCCAGCAGCCCCGGGATTGGGCGGAGGGGCACAGATACGCAGTATTTT
TRBJ2-7,NA,TRBV6-6,NA,CASSYEGYEQYF,TGTGCCAGCAGTTACGAGGGATACGAGCAGTACTTC
TRBJ2-3,NA,TRBV9,NA,CASSVAPSGTDTQYF,TGTGCCAGCAGCGTAGCTCCTAGCGGCACAGATACGCAGTATTTT
TRBJ2-7,TRBD1,TRBV11-2,NA,CASSAGGLNEQYF,TGTGCCAGCAGCGCAGGGGGCCTGAACGAGCAGTACTTC
TRBJ1-5,NA,TRBV25-1,NA,CASSPGGGQPQHF,TGTGCCAGCAGCCCGGGGGGCGGTCAGCCCCAGCATTTT
TRBJ2-5,NA,TRBV7-8,NA,CASSLRTREETQYF,TGTGCCAGCAGCTTGCGGACCCGGGAGGAGACCCAGTACTTC
TRBJ1-1,TRBD1,TRBV15,NA,CATSRVQGASAFF,TGTGCCACCAGCAGAGTTCAGGGGGCGTCAGCTTTCTTT
TRBJ2-4,NA,TRBV4-1,NA,CASSQEFGGDSQNIQYF,TGCGCCAGCAGCCAAGAGTTCGGCGGAGACTCTCAAAACATTCAGTACTTC
TRBJ1-1,NA,TRBV6-1,NA,CASSVLGVNTEAFF,TGTGCCAGCAGTGTTCTAGGTGTTAACACTGAAGCTTTCTTT
TRBJ2-2,NA,TRBV27,NA,CASSLAYLANTGELFF,TGTGCCAGCAGTTTAGCGTACTTAGCGAACACCGGGGAGCTGTTTTTT
TRBJ2-5,NA,TRBV21-1,NA,CASSKVELQETQYF,TGTGCCAGCAGCAAAGTGGAGCTCCAAGAGACCCAGTACTTC
TRBJ2-7,NA,TRBV7-9,NA,CASSRALGDSGFYEQYF,TGTGCCAGCAGCCGAGCGCTCGGGGACTCGGGTTTTTACGAGCAGTACTTC
TRBJ2-3,NA,TRBV30,NA,CAWTVGARDTQYF,TGTGCCTGGACGGTAGGGGCTCGGGATACGCAGTATTTT
TRBJ2-1,NA,TRBV7-2,NA,CASSHPTAGREAYNEQFF,TGTGCCAGCAGCCACCCGACTGCTGGTAGGGAGGCCTACAATGAGCAGTTCTTC
TRBJ1-5,NA,TRBV30,NA,CAWSQTGLVGSESQHF,TGTGCCTGGAGCCAAACTGGACTCGTGGGAAGTGAGTCCCAGCATTTT
TRBJ1-5,NA,TRBV6-6,NA,CASSVAYSNQPQHF,TGTGCCAGCAGTGTAGCTTATAGCAATCAGCCCCAGCATTTT
TRBJ2-2,TRBD1,TRBV9,NA,CASSVAPPIGTGENTGELFF,TGTGCCAGCAGCGTAGCCCCCCCCATTGGAACAGGGGAGAACACCGGGGAGCTGTTTTTT
TRBJ1-1,NA,TRBV29-1,NA,CSAGDMLLNTEAFF,TGCAGCGCCGGGGACATGCTGTTGAACACTGAAGCTTTCTTT
TRBJ1-5,TRBD1,TRBV5-1,NA,CASSLEGTGNQPQHF,TGCGCCAGCAGCTTGGAGGGGACAGGGAATCAGCCCCAGCATTTT
TRBJ2-7,NA,TRBV15,NA,CATSRELIYEQYF,TGTGCCACCAGCAGAGAACTAATCTACGAGCAGTACTTC
TRBJ2-1,NA,TRBV7-8,NA,CASSFRDSSSYNEQFF,TGTGCCAGCAGCTTCCGGGACTCTAGCTCCTACAATGAGCAGTTCTTC